Each of the 17 T cell receptor beta chains below was sequenced from the same sample in a study of T cells in Graves' hyperthyroidism and ophthalmopathy. Researchers amplified the TCR beta CDR3 regions from RNA transcripts. RT-PCR in the first round (using the HTBI primer set) targeted the TCR CDR3. Each CDR3 protein gets one entry after TCRdb re-called the multiplex PCR reads with MiXCR. The table shows 750,000 to 900,000 distinct CDR3 sequences, with 38% occurring only once. The sequencing input was blood. The receptors were gathered from a man younger than 30 with Graves' hyperthyroidism.

This clonotype was counted ten times or more. The chain uses TRBV7-2 and TRBJ1-6, with 8 bases lining up with TRBD1. V gave up 5 bases and J gave up 7 bases; unmatched junction bases: 7. The germline CDR1 and CDR2 sequences are SGHTA and FQGNSA. This CDR3 comprises 15 residues. Written as DNA, the CDR3 is TGTGCCAGCAGCCCTCGACAGGGGTGGAATTCACCCCTCCACTTT. It translates to CASSPRQGWNSPLHF.

This clonotype was counted many times. The chain employs TRBV9 and TRBJ1-6; no clear D. Germline loops: CDR1 SGDLS, CDR2 YYNGEE. The CDR3 loop spans 13 amino acids. The ends were cut back, 0 bases at V and 9 bases at J, with 7 bases in the middle. DNA of the CDR3: TGTGCCAGCAGCGTAGAGGAAGGTTCACCCCTCCACTTT. Its protein product is CASSVEEGSPLHF.

In this sample, this clonotype turned up many times. The chain links TRBV10-3 to TRBJ2-2; D gene unclear. This CDR3 has 14 residues. Germline-derived CDR1 and CDR2 are ENHRY and SYGVKD. The V end was cut by 4 bases, the J end by 4 bases, with 10 bases between. CDR3 bases: TGTGCCATCAGTGTTCTCGACGGCACCGGGGAGCTGTTTTTT. Its translation is CAISVLDGTGELFF.

V usage is TRBV5-8 and J usage is TRBJ1-5; possible D gene TRBD1, 6 bases. The CDR3 is 15 amino acids. Germline V gene sequence: CDR1 SGHTS, CDR2 YDEGEE. The V and J ends lost 4 bases and 1 base respectively, with 12 bases between them. In DNA form, the CDR3 reads TGTGCCAGCAGCCCAGGGGAGATCAGCAATCAGCCCCAGCATTTT. This codes for CASSPGEISNQPQHF.

This clonotype came up a few times. The gene calls are TRBV7-2 and TRBJ2-6; unclear D gene. V lost 2 bases, J lost 2 bases, and 10 bases lay in between. The CDR3 length is 16 residues. Germline V gene sequence: CDR1 SGHTA, CDR2 FQGNSA. The CDR3 loop is CASSLSRLPGANVLTF. The CDR3 region has the DNA TGTGCCAGCAGCTTATCCCGACTTCCTGGGGCCAACGTCCTGACTTTC.

V is TRBV19 and J is TRBJ2-7; 8 bases match TRBD1. CDR1 is LNHDA, CDR2 SQIVND, per germline (reference sequence). The junction had 10 bases not matched to a gene; V was cut back by 6 bases and J by 3 bases. The CDR3 runs to 15 residues. CDR3 nucleotide sequence: TGTGCCAGTAGCCAAACCGGGACAGGTAACTACGAGCAGTACTTC. It codes for CASSQTGTGNYEQYF.

This clonotype was recorded a few times. V is TRBV12-5 and J is TRBJ2-5, with 9 bases matching TRBD2. Germline CDR1 and CDR2: LGHNT and FRNRAP. The CDR3 consists of 13 residues. V was clipped by 5 bases and J by 3 bases; unmatched bases: 1. The CDR3 loop reads CASGASGEETQYF. Written as DNA, the CDR3 is TGTGCTAGTGGTGCTAGCGGGGAAGAGACCCAGTACTTC. Full variable domain (outside the CDR3, taken from reference TRBV12-5 and TRBJ2-5): DARVTQTPRHKVTEMGQEVTMRCQPILGHNTVFWYRQTMMQGLELLAYFRNRAPLDDSGMPKDRFSAEMPDATLATLKIQPSEPRDSAVYFCASGASGEETQYFGPGTRLLVL.

This clonotype was detected a few times. Relative to the germline gene, one junction end is altered; a read error may explain this. The chain has TRBV5-1 and TRBJ1-4, with a weak D call TRBD1 (5 bases). The V gene's germline CDR1 is SGHRS and CDR2 YFSETQ. The CDR3 loop spans 15 amino acids. The CDR3 DNA is TGCGCCAGCAGATTGGACGGGGCTGGTGGTGAAAAACTGTTTTTT. Translated: CASRLDGAGGEKLFF.

At least ten counts were recorded for this clonotype. The V gene is TRBV12-3 or TRBV12-4, the J gene TRBJ1-1, with D possibly TRBD1 on 6 matching bases. The V and J ends lost 6 bases and 2 bases respectively, with 13 bases between them. The CDR3 extends over 14 amino acids. The CDR3 loop is CASSLRGQNTEAFF. The CDR3 coding sequence is TGTGCCAGCAGCTTGCGGGGGCAAAACACTGAAGCTTTCTTT.

The V and J genes are TRBV5-8 and TRBJ1-6; 9 bases line up with TRBD1. CDR3 length: 15 amino acids. In germline, CDR1 is SGHTS, CDR2 YDEGEE. With V trimmed by 1 base and J by 8 bases, 4 bases remained unmatched. CDR3 residues: CASSLTGQGHSPLHF. In nucleotides, the CDR3 is TGTGCCAGCAGCTTGACGGGACAGGGCCATTCACCCCTCCACTTT. Full variable domain (missing parts from reference TRBV5-8 and TRBJ1-6): EAGVTQSPTHLIKTRGQQATLRCSPISGHTSVYWYQQALGLGLQFLLWYDEGEERNRGNFPPRFSGRQFPNYSSELNVNALELEDSALYLCASSLTGQGHSPLHFGNGTRLTVT.

The genes are TRBV12-3 or TRBV12-4 and TRBJ1-6, with D maybe TRBD1 (5 bases). The CDR3 has 13 residues. V dropped 1 base and J dropped 12 bases, with 10 bases sitting between them. This CDR3 reads CASSLGGDQPLHF. As DNA, the CDR3 is TGTGCCAGCAGTTTAGGAGGGGATCAACCCCTCCACTTT.

This clonotype was observed a few times. This sequence joins TRBV6-5 and TRBJ1-6, with 7 nucleotides matching TRBD1. Germline V gene sequence: CDR1 MNHEY, CDR2 SVGAGI. This CDR3 region has 17 residues. J was trimmed by 7 bases and V by 2 bases; bases with no gene match: 11. CDR3 sequence reads: CASSYRGGDSKNSPLHF. CDR3 nucleotide sequence: TGTGCCAGCAGTTACCGGGGTGGGGACAGCAAGAATTCACCCCTCCACTTT.

This clonotype was observed at least ten times. The CDR3 nucleotides are TGCAGTGCTAGGGGGCTAGCAAGAGAGACCCAGTACTTC. Amino acid sequence: CSARGLARETQYF. This chain links TRBV20-1 with TRBJ2-5; D assignment may be TRBD1 or TRBD2 (5 bases each). Per the germline V gene, CDR1 is DFQATT and CDR2 is SNEGSKA (reference sequence). CDR3 length: 13 amino acids. Trimming took 3 bases from V and 4 from J, leaving 12 bases between them.

The chain links TRBV13 to TRBJ2-2; 9 nucleotides agree with TRBD2. Germline trimming cut 3 bases from V and 7 bases from J; bases unmatched to any gene: 9. Germline-derived CDR1 and CDR2 are PRHDT and FYEKMQ (reference sequence). This CDR3 region has 16 residues. CDR3 sequence reads: CASSLGLAGLDGELFF. The CDR3 DNA follows: TGTGCCAGCAGCTTGGGTCTAGCGGGGCTTGACGGGGAGCTGTTTTTT.

The chain is built from TRBV6-5 and TRBJ2-7; possible D gene TRBD2, 6 bases. This CDR3 contains 12 residues. The V and J ends lost 6 bases and 6 bases respectively, with 12 bases between them. The germline V gene encodes CDR1 MNHEY and CDR2 SVGAGI. The CDR3 DNA sequence: TGTGCCAGCAGGGAGGTGGGGGGCGAGCAGTACTTC. Amino acids: CASREVGGEQYF.

This clonotype has at least ten counts. The V call is TRBV29-1, the J call TRBJ2-7; 7 positions match TRBD1. V was pared by 5 bases and J by 0 bases, with 7 bases of the junction left unmatched. The length of the CDR3 is 14 residues. The V gene's germline CDR1 is SQVTM and CDR2 ANQGSEA. The CDR3 DNA sequence: TGCAGCGTTAGTAAGGCAGGGGGCTCCTACGAGCAGTACTTC. It is translated as CSVSKAGGSYEQYF.

This clonotype was counted ten times or more. The chain is built from TRBV20-1 and TRBJ1-2; possibly TRBD1 for D (6 bases). Germline CDR1 reads DFQATT; CDR2 reads SNEGSKA (reference sequence). V lost 5 bases and J 2 bases, leaving 12 bases between the germline ends. This CDR3 region has 13 residues. In DNA, the CDR3 is TGCAGTGCTGTACAGGGAAACAACTATGGCTACACCTTC. As protein: CSAVQGNNYGYTF.